A selection of T cell receptor beta chains follows, all from one sample in a study of T cells in Graves' hyperthyroidism and ophthalmopathy. TCRdb redid the calling of the multiplex PCR reads with MiXCR, one entry per CDR3 protein. The table lists approximately 610,000 distinct CDR3 sequences, over 12% of them singletons. Sequencing was carried out using blood. The source of these receptors is a middle-aged woman with Graves' ophthalmopathy. Each CDR3 is given with its conserved first and last residue. A D gene is named only where the DNA matches it firmly. Clone size is stated in some rows and not others, as once, few, many or a class when expanded.

J gene	CDR3 length	V gene	D gene	clone size	CDR3 protein	CDR3 DNA
TRBJ1-5	14	TRBV27	.	few	CASSFDHSNQPQHF	TGTGCCAGCAGTTTTGATCATAGCAATCAGCCCCAGCATTTT
TRBJ2-7	12	TRBV28	.	many	CASSSGDYEQYF	TGTGCCAGCAGTTCGGGGGACTACGAGCAGTACTTC
TRBJ1-3	17	TRBV6-2/TRBV6-3	.	.	CASSYRPDGISGNTIYF	TGTGCCAGCAGTTACCGACCGGACGGAATCTCTGGAAACACCATATATTTT
TRBJ2-5	14	TRBV5-1	.	.	CASSLARLGETQYF	TGCGCCAGCAGCTTGGCGCGGCTTGGCGAGACCCAGTACTTC
TRBJ2-5	16	TRBV11-3	.	many	CASSPWPGEYQETQYF	TGTGCCAGCAGCCCCTGGCCAGGGGAGTACCAAGAGACCCAGTACTTC
TRBJ1-5	18	TRBV20-1	TRBD1	few	CSARIGTGYRVGNQPQHF	TGCAGTGCTAGAATAGGGACAGGGTATAGGGTGGGCAATCAGCCCCAGCATTTT
TRBJ2-1	15	TRBV30	TRBD2	many	CAWSVLAGPYNEQFF	TGTGCCTGGAGTGTGTTAGCGGGACCATACAATGAGCAGTTCTTC
TRBJ2-3	13	TRBV7-9	.	many	CASSFGQYQPQYF	TGTGCCAGCAGCTTTGGACAGTATCAGCCCCAGTATTTT
TRBJ2-5	15	TRBV3-1	TRBD2	many	CASSPLAPLGETQYF	TGTGCCAGCAGCCCACTAGCGCCCCTAGGAGAGACCCAGTACTTC
TRBJ2-7	13	TRBV12-3/TRBV12-4	TRBD1	many	CASSLGQGHEQYF	TGTGCCAGCAGTTTGGGACAGGGCCACGAGCAGTACTTC
TRBJ2-7	13	TRBV29-1	.	many	CSVRRGESYEQYF	TGCAGCGTGAGGCGCGGGGAGTCCTACGAGCAGTACTTC
TRBJ2-7	13	TRBV28	TRBD1	many	CASNPQGAYEQYF	TGTGCCAGCAACCCGCAGGGGGCCTACGAGCAGTACTTC
TRBJ1-2	14	TRBV6-1	.	many	CASSQMGGLYGYTF	TGTGCCAGCAGCCAGATGGGGGGGCTCTATGGCTACACCTTC
TRBJ1-1	13	TRBV5-6	.	few	CASSFGMAPEAFF	TGTGCCAGCAGCTTTGGTATGGCACCTGAAGCTTTCTTT
TRBJ2-7	14	TRBV7-9	.	many	CARTRGLRSYEQYF	TGTGCCAGGACCAGGGGACTTCGCTCCTACGAGCAGTACTTC
TRBJ2-7	20	TRBV5-1	TRBD2	.	CASRFIPPGRLAGVIDEQYF	TGCGCCAGCAGATTCATCCCCCCCGGTAGACTAGCGGGAGTTATCGACGAGCAGTACTTC
TRBJ2-5	14	TRBV6-2/TRBV6-3	TRBD2	many	CASSSGSDTETQYF	TGTGCCAGCAGTAGCGGGAGTGATACAGAGACCCAGTACTTC
TRBJ2-2	18	TRBV7-6	.	many	CASSLAPGLIANTGELFF	TGTGCCAGCAGCTTAGCGCCTGGACTTATCGCGAACACCGGGGAGCTGTTTTTT
TRBJ2-2	16	TRBV6-2/TRBV6-3	.	once	CASRTSGLTISGELFF	TGTGCCAGCAGGACCTCGGGACTTACCATATCGGGGGAGCTGTTTTTT
TRBJ1-1	12	TRBV6-1	TRBD1	many	CASTQGGGEAFF	TGTGCCAGCACCCAGGGGGGAGGTGAAGCTTTCTTT
TRBJ2-7	13	TRBV25-1	TRBD2	many	CASSPGTSDEQYF	TGTGCCAGCAGTCCCGGGACTAGTGACGAGCAGTACTTC
TRBJ2-7	14	TRBV4-1	.	many	CASSQVGRVNEQYF	TGCGCCAGCAGCCAAGTGGGCAGAGTAAACGAGCAGTACTTC
TRBJ1-3	15	TRBV20-1	TRBD1	.	CSATATGVAGTTIYF	TGCAGCGCAACTGCTACAGGGGTAGCAGGAACCACCATATATTTT
TRBJ1-5	13	TRBV2	.	many	CASHRGSNQPQHF	TGTGCCAGTCACCGGGGAAGCAATCAGCCCCAGCATTTT
TRBJ1-1	13	TRBV30	TRBD1	many	CAWRGTGKTEAFF	TGTGCCTGGAGGGGGACAGGGAAAACTGAAGCTTTCTTT
TRBJ2-5	14	TRBV19	TRBD2	.	CASSMSGSTETQYF	TGTGCCAGTAGTATGAGCGGGAGTACAGAGACCCAGTACTTC
TRBJ1-1	16	TRBV30	.	many	CAWRDYRNQWNTEAFF	TGTGCCTGGAGGGATTATCGGAACCAGTGGAACACTGAAGCTTTCTTT
TRBJ1-2	10	TRBV30	.	few	CASLNYGYTF	TGTGCCTCCCTCAACTATGGCTACACCTTC
TRBJ1-1	12	TRBV5-1	.	many	CASSLEGGSAFF	TGCGCCAGCAGCTTGGAGGGAGGCTCGGCTTTCTTT
TRBJ1-2	13	TRBV15	.	many	CATSRDPLYGYTF	TGTGCCACCAGCAGAGATCCGCTCTATGGCTACACCTTC
TRBJ1-2	15	TRBV5-1	TRBD1	.	CASSPSQDRGYGYTF	TGCGCCAGCAGCCCTTCCCAGGACAGGGGCTATGGCTACACCTTC
TRBJ2-5	14	TRBV28	TRBD1	many	CASSDIRGQETQYF	TGTGCCAGCAGCGATATCAGGGGGCAAGAGACCCAGTACTTC
TRBJ1-2	14	TRBV11-1	TRBD1	many	CASSPRTGVYGYTF	TGTGCCAGCAGCCCCCGGACAGGCGTCTATGGCTACACCTTC
TRBJ2-7	14	TRBV12-3/TRBV12-4	TRBD1	.	CASSFRGLSYEQYF	TGTGCCAGCAGTTTCAGGGGGTTATCCTACGAGCAGTACTTC
TRBJ1-2	14	TRBV20-1	TRBD1	many	CSAQPAGGVWGYTF	TGCAGTGCTCAACCGGCAGGGGGTGTGTGGGGCTACACCTTC
TRBJ1-1	14	TRBV6-1	.	many	CASRGWERNTEAFF	TGTGCCAGCAGAGGGTGGGAAAGGAACACTGAAGCTTTCTTT
TRBJ2-7	18	TRBV4-3	.	many	CASSQDRALNPRYYEQYF	TGCGCCAGCAGCCAAGATCGCGCCCTTAATCCTAGGTACTACGAGCAGTACTTC
TRBJ2-1	10	TRBV29-1	.	once	CSVDINEQFF	TGCAGCGTTGATATTAATGAGCAGTTCTTC
TRBJ2-4	15	TRBV5-1	.	.	CASSSDGFAKNIQYF	TGCGCCAGCAGTTCCGACGGATTCGCCAAAAACATTCAGTACTTC
TRBJ1-1	15	TRBV19	.	many	CASSPKGGQGFEAFF	TGTGCCAGTAGCCCAAAAGGTGGGCAGGGTTTTGAAGCTTTCTTT
TRBJ2-7	14	TRBV29-1	TRBD2	many	CSAAGLAGDGEQYF	TGCAGCGCCGCGGGACTAGCGGGAGATGGCGAGCAGTACTTC
TRBJ2-2	16	TRBV6-1	.	many	CASSEGPRANTGELFF	TGTGCCAGCAGTGAAGGGCCTAGGGCGAACACCGGGGAGCTGTTTTTT
TRBJ2-7	12	TRBV5-1	.	many	CASSSTGDEQYF	TGTGCCAGCAGCTCCACGGGGGACGAGCAGTACTTC
TRBJ2-7	14	TRBV28	.	many	CASSLSEISYEQYF	TGTGCCAGCAGTTTATCGGAAATCTCCTACGAGCAGTACTTC
TRBJ2-7	11	TRBV7-8	.	few	CASSSGHTKYF	TGTGCCAGCAGCTCGGGACATACAAAGTACTTC
TRBJ1-2	15	TRBV19	TRBD1	many	CASSIRLQGAHGYTF	TGTGCCAGTAGTATCCGCCTTCAGGGGGCCCATGGCTACACCTTC
TRBJ2-1	17	TRBV4-2	TRBD2	many	CASSQDVGLAGRNEQFF	TGTGCCAGCAGCCAAGATGTCGGACTAGCGGGAAGGAATGAGCAGTTCTTC
TRBJ1-2	15	TRBV2	TRBD1	many	CASSARDREYYGYTF	TGTGCCAGCAGTGCCCGGGACAGGGAATACTATGGCTACACCTTC
TRBJ2-1	14	TRBV7-8	.	few	CASSLGVLYNEQFF	TGTGCCAGCAGCTTAGGGGTCCTATACAATGAGCAGTTCTTC
TRBJ2-1	14	TRBV11-1	TRBD2	many	CASSWGLGIHEQFF	TGTGCCAGCAGCTGGGGACTAGGGATCCATGAGCAGTTCTTC
TRBJ1-1	14	TRBV29-1	.	many	CSVDGEGMNTEAFF	TGCAGCGTTGACGGGGAGGGAATGAACACTGAAGCTTTCTTT